The rows below give T cell receptor beta chains drawn from one sample of a study of technical replicates of blood from a handful of donors. TCRdb's copy holds only in-frame clones and misses some; the assay was immunoSEQ multiplex PCR. The sample shows around 58,000 clones, more than 75% of them seen only once. Material for sequencing was PBMCs. These receptors originate from a human donor in good health. Some clones in this sample may be carry-over from other donors' samples. Both conserved end residues are part of each CDR3. The order of the fields is J gene, V gene, D gene, CDR3 protein. A D gene is named only where the DNA matches it firmly.

j_gene: TRBJ1-4; v_gene: TRBV4-2; d_gene: .; CDR3aa: CASSQERGTNEKLFF
j_gene: TRBJ2-7; v_gene: TRBV15; d_gene: .; CDR3aa: CATSFEGYEQYF
j_gene: TRBJ1-1; v_gene: TRBV7-2; d_gene: .; CDR3aa: CASSLRGNTEAFF
j_gene: TRBJ1-4; v_gene: TRBV21-1; d_gene: .; CDR3aa: CASSHQGIPATNEKLFF
j_gene: TRBJ1-4; v_gene: TRBV6-1; d_gene: .; CDR3aa: CASSDSATNEKLFF
j_gene: TRBJ2-2; v_gene: TRBV13; d_gene: .; CDR3aa: CASSSPGGRGVAGELFF
j_gene: TRBJ2-5; v_gene: TRBV9; d_gene: .; CDR3aa: CASSVEPYQETQYF
j_gene: TRBJ2-7; v_gene: TRBV9; d_gene: .; CDR3aa: CASSPRQSSSYEQYF
j_gene: TRBJ1-2; v_gene: TRBV25-1; d_gene: .; CDR3aa: CASRGTADPYGYTF
j_gene: TRBJ2-7; v_gene: TRBV9; d_gene: TRBD2; CDR3aa: CASSGLGSGRAYEQYF
j_gene: TRBJ2-7; v_gene: TRBV7-8; d_gene: TRBD1; CDR3aa: CASSPFPGQGNIEQYF
j_gene: TRBJ1-1; v_gene: TRBV18; d_gene: TRBD1; CDR3aa: CASSPSTGGNTEAFF
j_gene: TRBJ1-1; v_gene: TRBV2; d_gene: TRBD1; CDR3aa: CASSQDREAFF
j_gene: TRBJ2-1; v_gene: TRBV7-2; d_gene: .; CDR3aa: CASSVRESREQFF
j_gene: TRBJ1-6; v_gene: TRBV4-1; d_gene: TRBD1; CDR3aa: CASSQAGTGTYNSPLHF
j_gene: TRBJ2-7; v_gene: TRBV19; d_gene: TRBD2; CDR3aa: CASSLSGTSSYEQYF
j_gene: TRBJ2-4; v_gene: TRBV19; d_gene: TRBD1; CDR3aa: CASSIQGAVAKNIQYF
j_gene: TRBJ2-2; v_gene: TRBV9; d_gene: TRBD2; CDR3aa: CASSPLTGGDTGELFF
j_gene: TRBJ1-2; v_gene: TRBV4-2; d_gene: TRBD1; CDR3aa: CASSRSGTGNYGYTF
j_gene: TRBJ2-7; v_gene: TRBV11-3; d_gene: TRBD2; CDR3aa: CASSLASGYEQYF
j_gene: TRBJ2-4; v_gene: TRBV6-1; d_gene: TRBD1; CDR3aa: CASSDWDSLAKNIQYF
j_gene: TRBJ2-1; v_gene: TRBV11-3; d_gene: TRBD2; CDR3aa: CASSEPGGEQFF
j_gene: TRBJ1-2; v_gene: TRBV5-8; d_gene: .; CDR3aa: CASSQGIRDYGYTF
j_gene: TRBJ1-5; v_gene: TRBV6-1; d_gene: .; CDR3aa: CASSEALRGQPQHF
j_gene: TRBJ2-5; v_gene: TRBV4-3; d_gene: TRBD1; CDR3aa: CASSQGLSGTGVHETQYF
j_gene: TRBJ1-1; v_gene: TRBV4-2; d_gene: TRBD1; CDR3aa: CASSQGLGQGDSEAFF
j_gene: TRBJ2-1; v_gene: TRBV6-5; d_gene: TRBD2; CDR3aa: CASSYSTSGIRNEQFF
j_gene: TRBJ2-5; v_gene: TRBV27; d_gene: TRBD1; CDR3aa: CASSSGTGEIQETQYF
j_gene: TRBJ2-2; v_gene: TRBV6-1; d_gene: .; CDR3aa: CASSEEGVGTGELFF
j_gene: TRBJ2-5; v_gene: TRBV6-5; d_gene: TRBD1; CDR3aa: CASSPGQGNEETQYF
j_gene: TRBJ2-1; v_gene: TRBV5-4; d_gene: TRBD2; CDR3aa: CASNGGRANNEQFF
j_gene: TRBJ2-5; v_gene: TRBV9; d_gene: TRBD1; CDR3aa: CASSGNLGQQETQYF
j_gene: TRBJ2-3; v_gene: TRBV6-1; d_gene: TRBD1; CDR3aa: CATGTGNTDTQYF
j_gene: TRBJ1-2; v_gene: TRBV5-6; d_gene: TRBD1; CDR3aa: CASSFPQGGTNYGYTF
j_gene: TRBJ2-7; v_gene: TRBV27; d_gene: .; CDR3aa: CASSLYPGTYEQYF
j_gene: TRBJ1-2; v_gene: TRBV9; d_gene: .; CDR3aa: CASSAGFGQLGRDGYTF
j_gene: TRBJ1-5; v_gene: TRBV7-2; d_gene: .; CDR3aa: CASSLFGGNQPQHF
j_gene: TRBJ2-1; v_gene: TRBV29-1; d_gene: .; CDR3aa: CSVTQSYNEQFF
j_gene: TRBJ2-1; v_gene: TRBV11-1; d_gene: TRBD2; CDR3aa: CASSLLPSGGTLYNEQFF
j_gene: TRBJ1-1; v_gene: TRBV2; d_gene: .; CDR3aa: CASRKGGVNTEAFF
j_gene: TRBJ2-3; v_gene: TRBV7-2; d_gene: TRBD2; CDR3aa: CASSRGTSGTKDTQYF
j_gene: TRBJ1-1; v_gene: TRBV15; d_gene: .; CDR3aa: CATSEVEVGGKAFF
j_gene: TRBJ1-5; v_gene: TRBV19; d_gene: TRBD1; CDR3aa: CASSPRDRVENQPQHF
j_gene: TRBJ2-1; v_gene: TRBV29-1; d_gene: TRBD1; CDR3aa: CSVKSGQGNYNEQFF
j_gene: TRBJ2-2; v_gene: TRBV10-3; d_gene: .; CDR3aa: CAISESHQTGELFF
j_gene: TRBJ2-7; v_gene: TRBV5-4; d_gene: .; CDR3aa: CASSERLGLHEQYF
j_gene: TRBJ2-2; v_gene: TRBV5-8; d_gene: .; CDR3aa: CASSLEGFMDSNTGELFF
j_gene: TRBJ1-2; v_gene: TRBV18; d_gene: .; CDR3aa: CASSSDRNYGYTF
j_gene: TRBJ2-2; v_gene: TRBV4-3; d_gene: .; CDR3aa: CASSNRGGELFF
j_gene: TRBJ2-7; v_gene: TRBV7-2; d_gene: TRBD1; CDR3aa: CASSLQTGGYEQYF
j_gene: TRBJ2-5; v_gene: TRBV5-4; d_gene: TRBD2; CDR3aa: CASSPGLAGHGETQYF
j_gene: TRBJ2-6; v_gene: TRBV5-8; d_gene: TRBD1; CDR3aa: CASSLGGRWSSGANVLTF
j_gene: TRBJ2-7; v_gene: TRBV7-9; d_gene: TRBD2; CDR3aa: CASSLFQGGAYEQYF
j_gene: TRBJ2-7; v_gene: TRBV9; d_gene: TRBD2; CDR3aa: CASSVGLAGQSYEQYF
j_gene: TRBJ1-6; v_gene: TRBV5-1; d_gene: .; CDR3aa: CASSLSQGTSPLHF
j_gene: TRBJ2-7; v_gene: TRBV7-8; d_gene: .; CDR3aa: CASSKAGTATGEQYF
j_gene: TRBJ2-5; v_gene: TRBV7-6; d_gene: .; CDR3aa: CASSLGQSAETQYF
j_gene: TRBJ1-6; v_gene: TRBV18; d_gene: TRBD1; CDR3aa: CASSPGPGGNSPLHF
j_gene: TRBJ2-3; v_gene: TRBV9; d_gene: .; CDR3aa: CASSVLDRGVSTDTQYF
j_gene: TRBJ1-5; v_gene: TRBV30; d_gene: TRBD1; CDR3aa: CAWSTQGQGSNQPQHF